The clone carrying this TCR beta chain showed up just a few times. The antigen remains undetermined. A read error may produce the germline difference seen at one junction end. This specimen comes from a study of T-cell reconstitution after alpha-beta-depleted transplantation in children. The germline V gene has CDR1 SQVTM and CDR2 ANQGSEA. The CDR3 runs to 11 residues. Unique molecular identifiers featured in how the TCRbeta library was prepared. TCRdb fed the PCR reads into MiXCR, producing one record per CDR3 protein. This table holds hundreds of thousands of distinct CDR3 sequences, over 20% found once. Study-wide results and limits: Newly produced T cells mostly provided counts and TCRbeta diversity after one year, as hyperexpanded clones declined. Expanded graft clones, several hundred of them, were reportedly the source of alpha-beta T cells about two months after transplant. Surviving recipient T cells and thymic progenitors accounted for the high day-60 TCRbeta diversity observed in some patients.

The chain combines TRBV29-1 with TRBJ2-1, with 7 nucleotides matching TRBD2. The receptor comes from a girl aged 2 to 9 with Fanconi anemia, due to receive a stem cell transplant. The input for sequencing was PBMCs, taken before TCRalphabeta/CD19-depleted stem cell transplant. As DNA, the CDR3 is TGCAGCGTTGCGTGGGAGGGCCGGTGGCTCTTC. This codes for CSVAWEGRWLF.